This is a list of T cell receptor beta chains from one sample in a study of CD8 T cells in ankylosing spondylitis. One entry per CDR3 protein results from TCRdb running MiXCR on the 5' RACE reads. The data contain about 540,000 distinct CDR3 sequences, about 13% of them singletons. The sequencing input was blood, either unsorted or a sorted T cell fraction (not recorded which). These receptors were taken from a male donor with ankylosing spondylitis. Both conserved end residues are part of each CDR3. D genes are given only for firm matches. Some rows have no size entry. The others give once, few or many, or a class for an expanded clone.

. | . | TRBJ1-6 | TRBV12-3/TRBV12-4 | CASSWQGGSPLHF | TGTGCCAGCAGTTGGCAGGGAGGTTCACCCCTCCACTTT
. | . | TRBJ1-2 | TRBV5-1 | CASSLEGWPYGYTF | TGCGCCAGCAGCTTGGAGGGCTGGCCCTATGGCTACACCTTC
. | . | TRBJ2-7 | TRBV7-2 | CASSLEALSYEQYF | TGTGCCAGCAGCTTAGAGGCTTTGTCCTACGAGCAGTACTTC
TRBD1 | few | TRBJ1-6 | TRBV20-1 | CSARSLRTGSNSPLHF | TGCAGTGCTAGATCCCTCAGGACAGGGAGTAATTCACCCCTCCACTTT
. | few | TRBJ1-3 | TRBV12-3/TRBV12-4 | CASSRAGLGNTIYF | TGTGCCAGCAGCCGGGCGGGTCTCGGAAACACCATATATTTT
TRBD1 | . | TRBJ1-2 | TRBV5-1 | CASSSYRGPTRGYTF | TGCGCCAGCAGCTCCTACAGGGGGCCAACGAGAGGCTACACCTTC
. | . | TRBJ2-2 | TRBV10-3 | CAISESGVKQDTGELFF | TGTGCCATCAGTGAGTCAGGGGTTAAACAGGACACCGGGGAGCTGTTTTTT
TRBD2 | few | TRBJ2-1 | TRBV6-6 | CASREGLGVQQFF | TGTGCCAGCAGAGAGGGACTAGGGGTTCAGCAGTTCTTC
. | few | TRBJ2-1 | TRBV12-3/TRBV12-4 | CATQVRGYNEQFF | TGTGCCACCCAGGTCAGGGGTTACAATGAGCAGTTCTTC
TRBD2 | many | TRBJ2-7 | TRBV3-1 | CASSQLAGERSEQYF | TGTGCCAGCAGCCAATTAGCGGGAGAACGTTCCGAGCAGTACTTC
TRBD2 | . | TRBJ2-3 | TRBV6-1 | CASGRLAGDATDTQYF | TGTGCCAGCGGACGACTAGCGGGAGACGCCACAGATACGCAGTATTTT
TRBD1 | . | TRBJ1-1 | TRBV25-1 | CASSAGTGTTNTEAFF | TGTGCCAGCAGTGCCGGGACAGGGACTACGAACACTGAAGCTTTCTTT
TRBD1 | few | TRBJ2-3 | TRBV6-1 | CASSIGQDFADTQYF | TGTGCCAGCAGTATAGGACAGGATTTTGCAGATACGCAGTATTTT
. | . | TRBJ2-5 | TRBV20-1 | CSARDLHSQETQYF | TGCAGTGCTAGAGATCTCCATTCTCAAGAGACCCAGTACTTC
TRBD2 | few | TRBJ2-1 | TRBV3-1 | CASSRGLAGVNNEQFF | TGTGCCAGCAGCCGGGGACTAGCGGGAGTCAACAATGAGCAGTTCTTC
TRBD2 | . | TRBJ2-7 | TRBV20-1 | CSAGGGSYEQYF | TGCAGTGCCGGGGGGGGCTCCTACGAGCAGTACTTC
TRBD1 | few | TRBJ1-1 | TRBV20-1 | CSALQGFMSTEAFF | TGCAGTGCGTTACAGGGGTTTATGAGCACTGAAGCTTTCTTT
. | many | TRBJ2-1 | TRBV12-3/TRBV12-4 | CASSPDRGSYNEQFF | TGTGCCAGCTCACCTGATCGGGGCTCCTACAATGAGCAGTTCTTC
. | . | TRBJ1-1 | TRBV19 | CASSIDQTAAEAFF | TGTGCCAGTAGTATAGATCAGACAGCCGCTGAAGCTTTCTTT
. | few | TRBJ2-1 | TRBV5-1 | CASIGVLAHEQFF | TGCGCCAGCATAGGCGTTTTGGCGCATGAGCAGTTCTTC
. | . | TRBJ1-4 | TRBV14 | CASSQRKGRRNEKLFF | TGTGCCAGCAGCCAGAGAAAAGGGCGGAGGAACGAAAAACTGTTTTTT
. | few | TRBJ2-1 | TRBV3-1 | CASSQDRARQFF | TGTGCCAGCAGCCAAGACAGAGCTAGGCAGTTCTTC